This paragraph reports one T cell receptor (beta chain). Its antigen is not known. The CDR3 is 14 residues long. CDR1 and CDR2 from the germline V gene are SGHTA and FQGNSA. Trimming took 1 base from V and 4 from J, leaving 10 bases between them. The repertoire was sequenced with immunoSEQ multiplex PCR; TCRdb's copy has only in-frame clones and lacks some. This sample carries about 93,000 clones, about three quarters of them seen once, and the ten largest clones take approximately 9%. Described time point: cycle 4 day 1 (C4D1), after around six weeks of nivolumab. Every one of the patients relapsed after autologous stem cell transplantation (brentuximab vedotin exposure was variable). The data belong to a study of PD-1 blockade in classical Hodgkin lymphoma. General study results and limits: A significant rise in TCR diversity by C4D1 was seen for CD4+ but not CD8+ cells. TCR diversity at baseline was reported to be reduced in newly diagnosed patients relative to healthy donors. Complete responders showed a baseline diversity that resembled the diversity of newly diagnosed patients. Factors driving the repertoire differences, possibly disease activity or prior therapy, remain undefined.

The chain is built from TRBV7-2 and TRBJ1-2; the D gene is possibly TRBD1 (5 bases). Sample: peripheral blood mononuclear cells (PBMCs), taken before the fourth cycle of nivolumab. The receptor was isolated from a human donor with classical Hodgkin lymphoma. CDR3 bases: TGTGCCAGCAGCTTAGATCGGGGCAGCTATGGCTACACCTTC. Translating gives CASSLDRGSYGYTF. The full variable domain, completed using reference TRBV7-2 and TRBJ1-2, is GAGVSQSPSNKVTEKGKDVELRCDPISGHTALYWYRQSLGQGLEFLIYFQGNSAPDKSGLPSDRFSAERTGGSVSTLTIQRTQQEDSAVYLCASSLDRGSYGYTFGSGTRLTVV.